This T cell receptor beta chain appears in the sequencing data of a study of blood T cells in healthy people across ages. This clonotype was picked up a small number of times. A J-beta primer mix and a sample-barcoded 5' primer were used in a second PCR of about 7 to 12 cycles. Every cDNA molecule bore a tag from a template-switch adaptor containing 12 random nucleotides. One entry per CDR3 protein results from TCRdb running MiXCR on the 5' RACE reads. The sample lists approximately 960,000 distinct CDR3 sequences; approximately 32% were seen once. Germline V gene data show CDR1 as SQVTM and CDR2 as ANQGSEA. The ends were cut back, 7 bases at V and 5 bases at J, with 8 bases in the middle. The CDR3 extends over 11 amino acids. Separately, the same data were catalogued under a study of T cells of mothers and their children. That work states: There was no detection of any persistent microchimeric T cell clones.

The specimen sequenced was blood. This receptor was identified in a woman aged 40-49 years in good health. V usage is TRBV29-1 and J usage is TRBJ1-4; D unresolved. The CDR3 DNA follows: TGCAGCGGACGGTACAATGAAAAACTGTTTTTT. It codes for CSGRYNEKLFF.